The 8 T cell receptor beta chains presented below share a single source sample, sequenced in a study of shared clonotypes between healthy human individuals. TCRdb keeps only in-frame clones here, not all; method: immunoSEQ multiplex PCR. Here the sample spans about 820,000 clones, over 90% being singletons. The naive CD8 fraction comprised CD45RO-negative cells positively selected for CCR7 and excluded terminally differentiated effector memory CD45RA+ cells. Sample: naive CD8+ T cells sorted from blood. The source is a young man in good health.

This clone came up a few times. CDR3 in amino acids: CSAGLPQHF. The CDR3 DNA sequence: TGCAGTGCTGGCCTGCCCCAGCATTTT. This sequence joins TRBV20-1 and TRBJ1-5; D gene ambiguous. V was shortened by 5 bases and J by 9 bases, with 5 bases between the two germline ends. The germline gives CDR1 DFQATT, CDR2 SNEGSKA (reference sequence). This CDR3 is built from 9 residues.

The rearrangement joins TRBV27 to TRBJ2-5, with D tentatively TRBD1 or TRBD2 (5 bases each). The CDR3 covers 12 residues. Germline V gives CDR1 MNHEY, CDR2 SMNVEV (reference sequence). The germline V and J ends were trimmed by 3 bases and 4 bases, with 6 bases remaining between them. The CDR3 protein is CASSFGTETQYF. CDR3 DNA sequence: TGTGCCAGCAGTTTTGGGACAGAGACCCAGTACTTC.

The chain recombines TRBV2 with TRBJ2-7; D gene uncertain. CDR3 length: 12 amino acids. The V end was cut by 4 bases, the J end by 3 bases, with 7 bases between. Germline values: CDR1 SNHLY, CDR2 FYNNEI. The CDR3: CASSGRHYEQYF. The CDR3 DNA reads TGTGCCAGCAGTGGACGGCACTACGAGCAGTACTTC.

This clone was counted once. The chain is built from TRBV13 and TRBJ1-3; D unclear. The germline gives CDR1 PRHDT, CDR2 FYEKMQ (reference sequence). This CDR3 is built from 13 residues. Trimming pared 1 base from V and 1 base from J, leaving 2 bases between. The CDR3 loop reads CASSLESGNTIYF. The CDR3 coding sequence is TGTGCCAGCAGCTTAGAATCTGGAAACACCATATATTTT. The full variable domain, with the rest looked up from reference TRBV13 and TRBJ1-3, is AAGVIQSPRHLIKEKRETATLKCYPIPRHDTVYWYQQGPGQDPQFLISFYEKMQSDKGSIPDRFSAQQFSDYHSELNMSSLELGDSALYFCASSLESGNTIYFGEGSWLTVV.

Concerning this clone itself: Within the sample, other DNA sequences also encode this same CDR3. The chain links TRBV19 to TRBJ2-7; 12 bases are shared with TRBD2. Germline values: CDR1 LNHDA, CDR2 SQIVND (reference sequence). After removal of 3 bases from V and 4 bases from J, the junction contained 1 base not matched to a gene. The CDR3 contains 14 residues. CDR3 DNA: TGTGCCAGTAGTATGACTAGCGGGAGTTACGAGCAGTACTTC. It codes for CASSMTSGSYEQYF.

This clone showed up just once. V usage is TRBV7-8 and J usage is TRBJ2-1; 11 bases match TRBD2. V was clipped by 5 bases and J by 7 bases; unmatched bases: 10. The CDR3 extends over 16 amino acids. The germline gives CDR1 SGHVS, CDR2 FQNEAQ. CDR3 DNA: TGTGCCAGCAGCCCAAGAGGGACTAGCGGATATAATGAGCAGTTCTTC. It codes for CASSPRGTSGYNEQFF.

The chain combines TRBV27 with TRBJ2-6, with D unresolved. The length of the CDR3 is 15 residues. V was trimmed by 1 base and J by 0 bases, leaving 4 bases between them. Looked up from germline, CDR1 is MNHEY and CDR2 is SMNVEV (reference sequence). CDR3 protein: CASSLFRSGANVLTF. In nucleotides, the CDR3 is TGTGCCAGCAGTTTATTCCGCTCTGGGGCCAACGTCCTGACTTTC.

This rearrangement joins TRBV2 to TRBJ2-7, with D unclear. Germline V gene sequence: CDR1 SNHLY, CDR2 FYNNEI. The CDR3 runs 14 residues. V was shortened by 3 bases and J by 0 bases, with 9 bases between the two germline ends. This CDR3 reads CASSERIISYEQYF. DNA for the CDR3: TGTGCCAGCAGTGAGAGGATTATCTCCTACGAGCAGTACTTC.